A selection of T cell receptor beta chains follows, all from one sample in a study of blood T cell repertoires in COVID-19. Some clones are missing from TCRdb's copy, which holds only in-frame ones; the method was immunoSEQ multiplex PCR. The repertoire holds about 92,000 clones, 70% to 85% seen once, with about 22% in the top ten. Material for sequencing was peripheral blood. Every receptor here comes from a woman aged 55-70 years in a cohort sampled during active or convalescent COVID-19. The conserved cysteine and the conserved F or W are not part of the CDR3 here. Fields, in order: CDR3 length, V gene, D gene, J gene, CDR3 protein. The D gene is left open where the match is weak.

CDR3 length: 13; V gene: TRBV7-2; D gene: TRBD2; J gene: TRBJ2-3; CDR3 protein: AIQTSGGSTDTQY
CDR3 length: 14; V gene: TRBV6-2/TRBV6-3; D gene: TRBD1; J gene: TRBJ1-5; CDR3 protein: ASSQHDRDIYQPQH
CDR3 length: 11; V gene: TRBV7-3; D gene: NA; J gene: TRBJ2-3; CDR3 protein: ASSLGRQGTQY
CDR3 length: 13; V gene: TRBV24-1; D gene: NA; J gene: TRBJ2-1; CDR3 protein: ATSEAAGKYNEQF
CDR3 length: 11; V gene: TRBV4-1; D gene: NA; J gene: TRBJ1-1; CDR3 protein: ASSQVAVTEAF
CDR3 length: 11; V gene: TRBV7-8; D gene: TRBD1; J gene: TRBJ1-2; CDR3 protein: ASSLDRDYGYT
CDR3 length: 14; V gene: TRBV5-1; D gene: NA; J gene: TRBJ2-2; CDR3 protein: ASSLYSGPNTGELF
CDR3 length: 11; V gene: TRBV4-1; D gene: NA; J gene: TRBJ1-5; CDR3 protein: ASSIGGNQPQH
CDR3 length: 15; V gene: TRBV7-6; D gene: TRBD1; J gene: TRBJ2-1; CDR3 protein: ASSSNYRGREWNEQF
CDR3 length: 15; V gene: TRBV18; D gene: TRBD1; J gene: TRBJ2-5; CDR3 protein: ASSPPGQGLLGETQY
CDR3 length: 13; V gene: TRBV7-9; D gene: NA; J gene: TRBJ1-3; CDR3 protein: ASSLGQSSGNTIY
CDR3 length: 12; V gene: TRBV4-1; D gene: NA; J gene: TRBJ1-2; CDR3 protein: ASSNTGTNYGYT
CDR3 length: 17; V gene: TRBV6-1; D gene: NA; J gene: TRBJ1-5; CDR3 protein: ASSVKPPGQPYSNQPQH
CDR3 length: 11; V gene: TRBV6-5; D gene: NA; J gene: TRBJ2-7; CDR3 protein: ASSAAWGREQY
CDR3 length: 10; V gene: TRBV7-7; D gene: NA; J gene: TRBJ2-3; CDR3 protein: AVGRSTDTQY
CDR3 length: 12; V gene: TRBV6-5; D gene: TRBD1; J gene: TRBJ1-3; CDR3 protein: ASRHTGAGNTIY